The source of this T cell receptor (beta chain) is a study of identical twins. Worth noting for this clonotype: Its antigen is unknown.

Addition of a universal primer site occurred through template switching, and cDNA carried unique molecular identifiers. Each CDR3 protein gets one entry after TCRdb re-called the 5' RACE reads with MiXCR. The sample holds approximately 210,000 distinct CDR3 sequences; around 9.6% are singletons and the top ten take about 5.2%. Trimming took 4 bases from V and 10 from J, leaving 11 bases between them. This CDR3 is 12 amino acids long. Germline CDR1 reads KGHSH; CDR2 reads LQKENI. The study's findings and limits: The conclusions drew on cross-sectional statistical analysis instead of tracking the same donors.

Sequencing input: memory (CD45RO+) T cells sorted from blood. The J gene is TRBJ2-1, the V gene TRBV18; D is perhaps TRBD1 (6 bases). This TCR was sampled from a woman aged 18-35 years in good health. CDR3 region: CASSRPDREQFF. In DNA, the CDR3 is TGTGCCAGCTCACGCCCTGACAGGGAGCAGTTCTTC.